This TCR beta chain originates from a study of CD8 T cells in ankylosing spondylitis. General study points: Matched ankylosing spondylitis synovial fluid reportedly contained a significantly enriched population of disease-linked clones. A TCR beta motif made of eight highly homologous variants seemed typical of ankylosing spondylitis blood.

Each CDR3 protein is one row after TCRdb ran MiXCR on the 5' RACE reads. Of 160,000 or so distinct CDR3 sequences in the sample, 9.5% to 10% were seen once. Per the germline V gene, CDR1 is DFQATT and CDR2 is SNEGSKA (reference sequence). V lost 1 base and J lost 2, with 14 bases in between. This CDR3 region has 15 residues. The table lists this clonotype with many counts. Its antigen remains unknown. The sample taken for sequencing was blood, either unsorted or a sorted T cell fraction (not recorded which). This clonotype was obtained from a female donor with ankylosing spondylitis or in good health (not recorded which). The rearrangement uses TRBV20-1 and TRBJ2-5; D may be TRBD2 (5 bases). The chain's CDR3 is CSARVSGTLQETQYF. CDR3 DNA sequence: TGCAGTGCTAGAGTTTCGGGAACGTTACAAGAGACCCAGTACTTC.